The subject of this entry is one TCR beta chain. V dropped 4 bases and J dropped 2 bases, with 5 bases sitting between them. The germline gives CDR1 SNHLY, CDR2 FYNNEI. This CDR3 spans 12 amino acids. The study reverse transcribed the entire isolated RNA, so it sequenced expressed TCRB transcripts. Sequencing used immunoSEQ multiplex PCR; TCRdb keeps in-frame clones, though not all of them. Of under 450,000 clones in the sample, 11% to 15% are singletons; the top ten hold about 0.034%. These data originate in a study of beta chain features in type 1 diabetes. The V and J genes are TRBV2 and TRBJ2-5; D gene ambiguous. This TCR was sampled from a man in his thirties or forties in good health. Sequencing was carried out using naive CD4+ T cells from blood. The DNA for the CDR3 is TGTGCCAGCAGTGTTCTACAAGAGACCCAGTACTTC. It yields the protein CASSVLQETQYF.